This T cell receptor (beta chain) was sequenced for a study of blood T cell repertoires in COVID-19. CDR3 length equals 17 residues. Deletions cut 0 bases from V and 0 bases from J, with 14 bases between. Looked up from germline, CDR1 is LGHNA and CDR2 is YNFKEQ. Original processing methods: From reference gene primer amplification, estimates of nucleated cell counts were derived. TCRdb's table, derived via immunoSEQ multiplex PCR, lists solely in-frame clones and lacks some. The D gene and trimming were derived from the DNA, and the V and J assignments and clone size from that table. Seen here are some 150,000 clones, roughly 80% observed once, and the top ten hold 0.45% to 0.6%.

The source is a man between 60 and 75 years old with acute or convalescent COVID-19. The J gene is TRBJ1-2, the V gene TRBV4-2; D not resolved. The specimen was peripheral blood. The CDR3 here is CASSQDPRSLANYGYTF. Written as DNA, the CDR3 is TGTGCCAGCAGCCAAGACCCAAGATCGCTAGCTAACTATGGCTACACCTTC.